The 20 T cell receptor beta chains below were found in one sample sequenced in a study of T cells after yellow fever vaccination. TCRdb used MiXCR to reprocess the 5' RACE reads, holding one entry per CDR3 protein. The sample has under 300,000 distinct CDR3 sequences, around 7% seen once. The source was CD4+ T cells sorted from PBMCs, collected 15 days after the yellow fever booster vaccination. The source is a man younger than 40 who received the YFV17D yellow fever vaccine.

This clonotype appeared many times. The gene calls are TRBV5-1 and TRBJ2-7, with 8 bases aligning to TRBD1. J gave up 5 bases and V 0 bases, and 7 bases lay outside the gene matches. CDR3 length: 15 amino acids. Germline CDR1 SGHRS, CDR2 YFSETQ. In DNA form, the CDR3 reads TGCGCCAGCAGCTTGGCCCCGACAGGGGTTGACGAGCAGTACTTC. Amino acids: CASSLAPTGVDEQYF. Supplemented by reference TRBV5-1 and TRBJ2-7, the full variable domain reads KAGVTQTPRYLIKTRGQQVTLSCSPISGHRSVSWYQQTPGQGLQFLFEYFSETQRNKGNFPGRFSGRQFSNSRSEMNVSTLELGDSALYLCASSLAPTGVDEQYFGPGTRLTVT.

This clonotype occurred a few times. The chain recombines TRBV3-1 with TRBJ2-5; D is unresolved. Germline V gene data show CDR1 as LGHDT and CDR2 as YNNKEL (reference sequence). Trimming took off 2 bases at V and 5 bases at J, with 3 bases between the two ends. CDR3 length: 11 residues. The DNA for the CDR3 is TGTGCCAGCAGCCAACCCGAGACCCAGTACTTC. Encoded protein: CASSQPETQYF.

CDR3 region: CASTFQRTSYEQYF. CDR3 DNA sequence: TGTGCCAGCACCTTCCAGCGGACCTCCTACGAGCAGTACTTC. The chain combines TRBV6-2 or TRBV6-3 with TRBJ2-7; a possible D gene is TRBD2 (5 bases). The V and J ends lost 7 bases and 0 bases respectively, with 13 bases between them. The CDR3 length is 14 residues. The germline CDR1 and CDR2 sequences are MNHEY and SVGEGT.

This clonotype was observed many times. The chain employs TRBV5-1 and TRBJ1-2; no firm D call. CDR3 length equals 15 residues. Trimming left V 0 bases short and J 2 bases short, with 11 bases between. Per the germline V gene, CDR1 is SGHRS and CDR2 is YFSETQ. The CDR3 DNA reads TGCGCCAGCAGCTTGGATTGGGCTAGCAACTATGGCTACACCTTC. It translates to CASSLDWASNYGYTF.

V is TRBV9 and J is TRBJ2-2, with 12 bases identical to TRBD2. Per germline, CDR1 SGDLS and CDR2 YYNGEE. V dropped 3 bases and J dropped 7; count of bases not matched to a gene: 10. CDR3 length: 17 amino acids. In nucleotides, the CDR3 is TGTGCCAGCAGCGCAATCTCTAGCGGGAGGGCCGGCGGGGAGCTGTTTTTT. It encodes CASSAISSGRAGGELFF.

About this clonotype: Compared with germline, one end of the junction differs, possibly owing to a read error. The chain links TRBV20-1 to TRBJ2-5; TRBD2 aligns across 8 bases. The germline gives CDR1 DFQATT, CDR2 SNEGSKA (reference sequence). CDR3 length equals 15 residues. The CDR3 nucleotides read TGCTGTGCTAGAGATAAGCGGGGGTTCCAAGAGACCCAGTACTTC. This sequence encodes CCARDKRGFQETQYF.

This clonotype occurred a few times. V gene TRBV7-2 combines with J gene TRBJ2-1; D is perhaps TRBD2 (6 bases). Germline assignment: CDR1 SGHTA and CDR2 FQGNSA. The CDR3 runs to 16 residues. V was shortened by 7 bases and J by 0 bases, with 16 bases between the two germline ends. Written as DNA, the CDR3 is TGTGCCAGCAATCTTGCGGGGTCGATCTCCTACAATGAGCAGTTCTTC. This sequence encodes CASNLAGSISYNEQFF.

This clonotype was seen many times. This rearrangement joins TRBV20-1 to TRBJ2-6; D possibly corresponds to TRBD1 (6 bases). V was shortened by 6 bases and J by 1 base, with 16 bases between the two germline ends. The length of the CDR3 is 16 residues. CDR1 DFQATT and CDR2 SNEGSKA come from the germline V gene (reference sequence). The CDR3: CSAAGAQLSGANVLTF. The CDR3 DNA is TGCAGTGCCGCAGGGGCACAGCTATCTGGGGCCAACGTCCTGACTTTC.

This clonotype was counted between two and nine times. The V and J genes are TRBV18 and TRBJ2-7; 7 nucleotides match TRBD1. From germline, CDR1 is KGHSH and CDR2 LQKENI. The J segment lost 0 bases and the V segment lost 4 bases, leaving 9 bases of the junction unmatched. The CDR3 sequence is 16 residues long. In DNA form, the CDR3 reads TGTGCCAGCTCACTAAATCCGGGACAGAGCTCCTACGAGCAGTACTTC. Its protein is CASSLNPGQSSYEQYF.

The rearrangement links TRBV29-1 to TRBJ2-7, with D possibly called TRBD1 or TRBD2 (5 bases each). Trimming shortened V by 5 bases and J by 0 bases, and 14 bases separated the two germline ends. Germline CDR1 reads SQVTM; CDR2 reads ANQGSEA. CDR3 length: 14 residues. This CDR3 reads CSVSGTASSYEQYF. CDR3 sequence (DNA): TGCAGCGTTTCTGGGACGGCGAGCTCCTACGAGCAGTACTTC.

The rearrangement links TRBV10-3 to TRBJ2-3; a possible D gene is TRBD2 (6 bases). V gave up 10 bases and J gave up 0 bases, with 11 bases separating them. The germline gives CDR1 ENHRY, CDR2 SYGVKD. The CDR3 totals 13 residues. The CDR3 sequence is CATGTPSTDTQYF. Here the CDR3 DNA reads TGTGCCACTGGGACTCCTAGCACAGATACGCAGTATTTT.

This clonotype has only a few counts. This chain joins TRBV5-1 and TRBJ2-2; tentative D call: TRBD1 (6 bases). The CDR3 has 17 amino acids. The V gene's germline CDR1 is SGHRS and CDR2 YFSETQ. The ends were cut back, 0 bases at V and 3 bases at J, with 15 bases in the middle. CDR3 coding DNA: TGCGCCAGCAGCTTGGGTCACCGGGACACCCACACCGGGGAGCTGTTTTTT. This codes for CASSLGHRDTHTGELFF.

At least ten counts were recorded for this clonotype. The chain carries TRBV5-5 and TRBJ2-2, with 7 bases aligning to TRBD2. Per germline, CDR1 SGHKS and CDR2 YYEKEE (reference sequence). Trimming at V came to 3 bases and at J to 7 bases, leaving 9 bases not matched to a gene. The CDR3 runs 15 residues. The DNA for the CDR3 is TGTGCCAGCAGCTGGGGGGGAGCACTTGGCGGGGAGCTGTTTTTT. Encoded protein: CASSWGGALGGELFF.

This clonotype was observed many times. A junction boundary mismatches the germline segment, possibly from a read error. The V gene is TRBV5-1, the J gene TRBJ2-3; 7 bases map to TRBD2. This CDR3 is built from 15 residues. Germline CDR1 is SGHRS and CDR2 is YFSETQ. CDR3 sequence: CASSNEGGSIDTQYF. The CDR3, as DNA: TGCGCCAGCAGCAATGAAGGCGGGAGCATAGATACGCAGTATTTT.

This clonotype was detected a few times. The chain employs TRBV3-1 and TRBJ2-7, with TRBD2 identical over 7 bases. V lost 4 bases to trimming and J lost 5 bases; unmatched junction nucleotides: 14. The CDR3 has 16 amino acids. Per the germline V gene, CDR1 is LGHDT and CDR2 is YNNKEL (reference sequence). The CDR3 bases are TGTGCCAGCAGCCTCCTTGGGGGAGGGCCAAGAAACGAGCAGTACTTC. Its protein product is CASSLLGGGPRNEQYF.

This clonotype was found many times. J is TRBJ2-2 and V is TRBV18, with unresolved D. The V gene's germline CDR1 is KGHSH and CDR2 LQKENI. V gave up 3 bases and J gave up 4 bases, with 9 bases separating them. The CDR3 runs 14 residues. The CDR3 is CASSPPTATGELFF. DNA of the CDR3: TGTGCCAGCTCACCGCCTACAGCCACCGGGGAGCTGTTTTTT.

This chain links TRBV18 with TRBJ2-4; TRBD2 agrees at 7 bases. The J segment lost 7 bases and the V segment lost 3 bases, leaving 9 bases of the junction unmatched. The germline gives CDR1 KGHSH, CDR2 LQKENI. The CDR3 is made up of 15 amino acids. As DNA, the CDR3 is TGTGCCAGCTCACCGAGGCAGGGAGGGGAGAACATTCAGTACTTC. Protein: CASSPRQGGENIQYF.

The chain recombines TRBV6-1 with TRBJ2-7; D may match TRBD1 or TRBD2 (5 bases each). Trimming removed 6 bases from V and 0 bases from J, with 12 bases in between. In germline, CDR1 is MNHNS, CDR2 SASEGT. CDR3 length: 14 residues. The CDR3 sequence: CASRRGADSYEQYF. DNA for the CDR3: TGTGCCAGCAGACGAGGGGCGGACTCCTACGAGCAGTACTTC.

Here the CDR3 DNA reads TGCAGTGCTAGAGGGACAGGGCGGTCAGATACGCAGTATTTT. It specifies CSARGTGRSDTQYF. The V gene is TRBV20-1, the J gene TRBJ2-3; 8 nucleotides line up with TRBD1. The germline V gene encodes CDR1 DFQATT and CDR2 SNEGSKA (reference sequence). V lost 1 base, J lost 4 bases, and 4 bases stayed unmatched. The CDR3 length is 14 residues.

This clonotype was recorded a few times. The rearrangement uses TRBV7-9 and TRBJ2-7; either TRBD1 or TRBD2 may supply D (5 bases each). Germline V gene sequence: CDR1 SEHNR, CDR2 FQNEAQ (reference sequence). This CDR3 comprises 13 residues. Trimming cost V 5 bases and J 3 bases, with 11 bases left between them. This CDR3 is CASSLGGYYEQYF. CDR3 DNA sequence: TGTGCCAGCAGCCTTGGGGGTTACTACGAGCAGTACTTC.